This record covers a single T cell receptor (beta chain). The antigen remains unidentified. The data were obtained in a study of cytomegalovirus exposure and HLA in healthy donors. Both 60 Vbeta primers and 13 Jbeta primers went into the PCR. Repertoires were generated with immunoSEQ multiplex PCR, while TCRdb's copy carries only in-frame clones and drops some. The sample gives approximately 140,000 clones, 79% of which show up once; approximately 6% is in the top ten. Germline V gene data show CDR1 as SGHTA and CDR2 as FQGNSA. Between the trimmed V and J ends, which lost 1 base and 2 bases, there was a span of 14 bases. The CDR3 runs to 17 residues. Whole-study findings and limits: TCR beta chain V- and J-gene trimming was linked, in a later analysis, to a missense variant in DCLRE1C. It was 150 to 200 TCR beta chains that were listed as cytomegalovirus-associated.

This clonotype originated in a man in his forties or fifties in good health and CMV-seropositive. The sample consisted of PBMCs. The chain employs TRBV7-2 and TRBJ2-2; tentatively, D is TRBD1 (7 bases). In DNA, the CDR3 is TGTGCCAGCAGCTTAGACCCGGAGGGGGCCAACACCGGGGAGCTGTTTTTT. Protein sequence: CASSLDPEGANTGELFF. The full variable domain, rest sourced from reference TRBV7-2 and TRBJ2-2, is GAGVSQSPSNKVTEKGKDVELRCDPISGHTALYWYRQSLGQGLEFLIYFQGNSAPDKSGLPSDRFSAERTGGSVSTLTIQRTQQEDSAVYLCASSLDPEGANTGELFFGEGSRLTVL.